This T cell receptor (beta chain) was sequenced during a study of T cell clones after liver transplantation. The CDR3 runs 13 residues. Germline CDR1 reads MNHEY; CDR2 reads SVGAGI. Trimming removed 5 bases from V and 4 bases from J; junction bases left unmatched: 4. Some clones are missing from TCRdb's copy, which holds only in-frame ones; the method was immunoSEQ multiplex PCR. This sample has 95,000 to 110,000 clones; 82% occur once, and the top ten carry 0.85% to 1%. The sample holds a few counts of this clone. The TCR originated in a human donor who received a liver transplant. The V call is TRBV6-5, the J call TRBJ1-2; 7 nucleotides agree with TRBD1. The input for sequencing was CD4+ T cells from blood, taken before liver transplant. The CDR3 is CASSPGQVYGYTF. CDR3 nucleotides: TGTGCCAGCAGTCCAGGACAGGTCTATGGCTACACCTTC.